The T cell receptor (beta chain) described here comes from a study of shared clonotypes between healthy human individuals (dated by TCRdb to 2020 to 2022). About the investigation overall: Two women and a few men aged 18 to 49 years were included in the cohort. For each donor, CD4 naive and CD4 memory were each run on three plates, CD8 naive on two plates, and CD8 memory on one plate. To estimate repertoire size and how much clonotypes are shared between individuals, the study performed deep sequencing of blood TCR repertoires from 4 to 6 healthy adults. Different laboratories and diverse techniques were used to prepare libraries and sequence TCR repertoires, to increase sequencing depth and limit assay-specific biases. Each donor's leukapheresis produced roughly between roughly 0.85 and 10 billion PBMCs. Beyond this particular receptor, the publication reports: Pairwise subsampling led to the expectation that sequencing depth would affect the degree of clonotype sharing among donors. Sampling was restricted to blood, and TCR repertoires in tissues likely differ from the TCR repertoires found in blood. Because the study included only a small number of donors, the genetic and exposure-history diversity represented was limited. Naive subsets generally had larger estimated clonotype richness than memory subsets did. Rarefaction of sorted-subset datasets indicated incomplete sequencing despite the large sequencing depth. Across four donors, roughly 5% of naive CD4, approximately 3.5% of naive CD8, under 2.5% of memory CD4, and 0.4% of memory CD8 clonotypes were shared. Compared with non-shared clonotypes, the clonotypes found in all four sorted-subset donors had higher generation probabilities.

The junction shows trimming of 2 bases on V and 5 bases on J, plus 10 bases between the germline ends. The CDR3 holds 14 amino acids from the cysteine to the phenylalanine. The entry retains the CDR3 DNA only, 42 bases that are in frame from base 1. CDR1 MDHEN and CDR2 SYDVKM were looked up in the germline V gene. Healthy HIV-negative adults with no recently reported acute infections or vaccinations were included as donors. All donors were Caucasian adults living in Nashville, Tennessee, USA. CD4+ T cells were enriched through magnetic negative selection, after which naive cells were positively selected on CD45RA and the remaining negative fraction served as the memory subset. Blood was obtained by leukapheresis, after which PBMCs were separated by Ficoll-Histopaque density gradient centrifugation and cryopreserved in liquid nitrogen vapor phase. Purity and quantity of every magnetically sorted T cell population were checked by analytical flow cytometry. Each sorted fraction had its genomic DNA isolated and then quantified by UV absorbance on a Nanodrop 2000c.

As regards this clone: Which antigen it targets is not known. Base quality data are lacking; no much larger clone is found one base away.

TCR CDR3 regions were amplified from genomic DNA by multiplex PCR using the deep immunoSEQ assay. Extracted genomic DNA from each cell subset was spread evenly across all wells of several immunoSEQ 96-well plates, with each plate serving as a replicate. Each replicate PCR for sorted subsets received about 210 ng genomic DNA, equal to around 32,000 T cell genomes. Purified libraries were quantified with a Qubit 3.0 fluorometer, sized on a Bioanalyzer 2100, and re-quantified with the KAPA Library Quantification kit. Every immunoSEQ 96-well plate was sequenced on a separate single-read 150-cycle Illumina NextSeq 550 flow cell. The published analysis was carried out like this. Because the immunoSEQ output held only junctional sequences and lacked quality scores, the filtering could not match the filtering applied to full-length reads. Sequences were annotated with PyIR, a Python wrapper for IgBLAST v1.9, using IMGT germline references to assign V/J genes and CDR3. Reads were removed for weak V/J assignments (E-value above 1e-6), missing CDR3, stop codons, out-of-frame junctions, or ambiguous translated residues. A V3J clonotype was defined by an identical inferred V gene, J gene, and CDR3 amino acid sequence. Percentage overlap between repertoires was calculated by dividing the number of shared unique clonotypes by the size of the smaller repertoire. Three approaches were used to assess repertoire richness: RTK rarefaction, the Chao1 estimator, and Recon v2.1 estimates of unobserved clonotypes. Generation probabilities were computed with OLGA for all TCRbeta clonotypes obtained by the gDNA method from several donors. As stored in TCRdb, this immuneACCESS dataset retains in-frame rearrangements with V and J assigned. A fraction of the clones does not appear; measured against another copy, unresolved V genes explain less than half of the discrepancy, and the remainder lacks a known reason. V, J and clone size are taken as reported in that table, and D and trimming were inferred from the DNA itself. This sample gives approximately 2,300,000 clones in total; around 93% of them show up just once. The top ten clonotypes cover 0.3% to 0.4% of the sample.

Recombination connected TRBV28 to TRBJ2-1, with the D segment identity uncertain. The TCR sequence derives from a man younger than 35 in good health. Some clones in this sample may be carry-over from other donors' samples. The sequenced sample consisted of naive CD4+ T cells from PBMCs. Per the publication, the cell subset or site label means: CD45RA+ positively selected. The nucleotides are TGTGCCAGCAGTTTACGAAGTCTACACAATGAGCAGTTCTTC. This sequence encodes CASSLRSLHNEQFF.